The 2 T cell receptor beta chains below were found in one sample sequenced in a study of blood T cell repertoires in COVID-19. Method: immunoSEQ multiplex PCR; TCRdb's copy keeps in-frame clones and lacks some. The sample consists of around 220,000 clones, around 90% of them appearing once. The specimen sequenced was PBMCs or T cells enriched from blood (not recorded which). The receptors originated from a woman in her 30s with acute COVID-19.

CDR3 residues: CASSAAGESYEQYF. In nucleotides, the CDR3 is TGTGCCAGCAGCGCTGCCGGGGAGAGCTACGAGCAGTACTTC. The chain recombines TRBV7-9 with TRBJ2-7; possibly TRBD2 for D (5 bases). Germline V gene lookup returns CDR1 SEHNR and CDR2 FQNEAQ (reference sequence). Trimming removed 5 bases from V and 3 bases from J, with 14 bases in between. The CDR3 is 14 amino acids.

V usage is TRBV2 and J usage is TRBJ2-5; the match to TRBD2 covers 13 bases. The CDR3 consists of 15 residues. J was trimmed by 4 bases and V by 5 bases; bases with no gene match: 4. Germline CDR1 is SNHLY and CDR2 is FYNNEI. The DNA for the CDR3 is TGTGCCAGCAGTCGTGGACTAGCGGGGGTAGAGACCCAGTACTTC. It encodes CASSRGLAGVETQYF.